What follows is one T cell receptor beta chain and its context. Its target is unknown. The source of the sample is a study of graft-versus-host responses after intestinal transplantation. Turning to the study itself: Each of the recipients got a multivisceral, liver-intestinal, or isolated intestinal transplant. The study gave all recipients anti-thymocyte globulin induction, then tacrolimus and steroids for approximately 3 years. Study-wide points: After transplant, early declines in HvG clones were associated with peak levels of circulating GvH clones. Recipient-marrow GvH clones were detected, some having first appeared in ileum or blood.

The length of the CDR3 is 14 residues. From germline, CDR1 is SGDLS and CDR2 YYNGEE. With V trimmed by 3 bases and J by 4 bases, 4 bases remained unmatched. TCRdb keeps only in-frame clones here, not all; method: immunoSEQ multiplex PCR. The sample contains roughly 120,000 clones, about 93% of which appear only once. This chain links TRBV9 with TRBJ2-5; 9 bases align to TRBD1. The material was unstimulated CD4+ T cells sorted from spleen or lymph node cells, obtained before intestinal transplant. This clonotype originated in a human donor who received an intestinal transplant. CDR3 loop: CASSEQGAVETQYF. CDR3 DNA: TGTGCCAGCAGCGAACAGGGGGCCGTAGAGACCCAGTACTTC.